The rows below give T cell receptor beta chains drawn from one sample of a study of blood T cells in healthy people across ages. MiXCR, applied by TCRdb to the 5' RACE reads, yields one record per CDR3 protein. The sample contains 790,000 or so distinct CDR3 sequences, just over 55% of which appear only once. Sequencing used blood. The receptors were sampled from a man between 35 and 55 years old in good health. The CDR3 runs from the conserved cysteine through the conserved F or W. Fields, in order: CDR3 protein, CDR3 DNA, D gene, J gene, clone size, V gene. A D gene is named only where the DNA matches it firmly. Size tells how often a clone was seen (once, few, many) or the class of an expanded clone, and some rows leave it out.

CDR3aa: CSVITSGRGEQFF
CDR3nt: TGCAGCGTTATAACTAGCGGGAGGGGTGAGCAGTTCTTC
d_gene: TRBD2
j_gene: TRBJ2-1
abundance: NA
v_gene: TRBV29-1

CDR3aa: CSARRGGLSTDTQYF
CDR3nt: TGCAGTGCTAGGCGGGGAGGGCTCAGCACAGATACGCAGTATTTT
d_gene: TRBD2
j_gene: TRBJ2-3
abundance: NA
v_gene: TRBV20-1

CDR3aa: CASSLGSRHETQYF
CDR3nt: TGTGCCAGCAGTTTAGGGAGTAGGCACGAGACCCAGTACTTC
d_gene: NA
j_gene: TRBJ2-5
abundance: NA
v_gene: TRBV27

CDR3aa: CSASAGGGHTQYF
CDR3nt: TGCAGTGCTAGCGCTGGCGGGGGTCATACGCAGTATTTT
d_gene: TRBD2
j_gene: TRBJ2-3
abundance: NA
v_gene: TRBV20-1

CDR3aa: CASSLMATNTEAFF
CDR3nt: TGCGCCAGCAGCTTGATGGCCACGAACACTGAAGCTTTCTTT
d_gene: NA
j_gene: TRBJ1-1
abundance: once
v_gene: TRBV5-1

CDR3aa: CASRFSGGSVRDEQYF
CDR3nt: TGTGCCAGCCGATTCTCAGGGGGCAGCGTGCGGGACGAGCAGTACTTC
d_gene: TRBD1
j_gene: TRBJ2-7
abundance: once
v_gene: TRBV28

CDR3aa: CSARDPMTSGSSYNEQYF
CDR3nt: TGCAGTGCTAGAGATCCGATGACTAGCGGGAGCTCCTACAATGAGCAGTACTTC
d_gene: TRBD2
j_gene: TRBJ2-7
abundance: NA
v_gene: TRBV20-1

CDR3aa: CATRAAGGYEQYF
CDR3nt: TGTGCCACCCGGGCCGCGGGCGGCTACGAGCAGTACTTC
d_gene: NA
j_gene: TRBJ2-7
abundance: few
v_gene: TRBV7-3

CDR3aa: CASSQIQPAGELFF
CDR3nt: TGTGCCAGCAGTCAGATCCAGCCGGCCGGGGAGCTGTTTTTT
d_gene: NA
j_gene: TRBJ2-2
abundance: NA
v_gene: TRBV3-1

CDR3aa: CSAGGGTALRSISYNEQFF
CDR3nt: TGCAGTGCGGGGGGCGGGACAGCCCTTCGTAGTATATCCTACAATGAGCAGTTCTTC
d_gene: NA
j_gene: TRBJ2-1
abundance: few
v_gene: TRBV20-1

CDR3aa: CATSAARGTADTQYF
CDR3nt: TGTGCCACCAGTGCTGCGCGGGGGACGGCAGATACGCAGTATTTT
d_gene: TRBD2
j_gene: TRBJ2-3
abundance: NA
v_gene: TRBV24-1

CDR3aa: CSDGTSGIYGEQYF
CDR3nt: TGCAGCGACGGGACTAGCGGGATTTACGGTGAGCAGTACTTC
d_gene: TRBD2
j_gene: TRBJ2-5
abundance: NA
v_gene: TRBV29-1

CDR3aa: CASSQIPGTSPTDEQFF
CDR3nt: TGCGCCAGCAGCCAGATACCCGGGACTAGCCCTACCGATGAGCAGTTCTTC
d_gene: TRBD2
j_gene: TRBJ2-1
abundance: few
v_gene: TRBV4-1

CDR3aa: CASSYQSKEQFF
CDR3nt: TGTGCCAGCAGTTATCAGAGCAAGGAGCAGTTCTTC
d_gene: NA
j_gene: TRBJ2-1
abundance: few
v_gene: TRBV6-6

CDR3aa: CAIRHDRGANDEQYF
CDR3nt: TGTGCCATCAGACACGACAGGGGCGCCAACGACGAGCAGTACTTC
d_gene: TRBD1
j_gene: TRBJ2-7
abundance: NA
v_gene: TRBV10-3

CDR3aa: CASSQQWKSSYEQYF
CDR3nt: TGTGCCAGCAGCCAGCAGTGGAAAAGCTCCTACGAGCAGTACTTC
d_gene: NA
j_gene: TRBJ2-7
abundance: few
v_gene: TRBV7-2

CDR3aa: CASSKEGTVYNEQFF
CDR3nt: TGTGCCAGCAGTAAGGAGGGCACGGTTTACAATGAGCAGTTCTTC
d_gene: NA
j_gene: TRBJ2-1
abundance: NA
v_gene: TRBV27

CDR3aa: CARRLGAGREQFF
CDR3nt: TGTGCCAGGCGCCTCGGGGCGGGACGCGAGCAGTTCTTC
d_gene: NA
j_gene: TRBJ2-1
abundance: few
v_gene: TRBV25-1

CDR3aa: CASSTDRSGANVLTF
CDR3nt: TGCGCCAGCAGCACAGATCGCTCTGGGGCCAACGTCCTGACTTTC
d_gene: NA
j_gene: TRBJ2-6
abundance: NA
v_gene: TRBV5-1

CDR3aa: CSAGPGGKETQYF
CDR3nt: TGCAGTGCTGGGCCGGGCGGAAAAGAGACCCAGTACTTC
d_gene: NA
j_gene: TRBJ2-5
abundance: few
v_gene: TRBV20-1

CDR3aa: CASSSPSGSGTQYF
CDR3nt: TGTGCCAGCAGTTCTCCTAGCGGGAGTGGTACGCAGTATTTT
d_gene: TRBD2
j_gene: TRBJ2-3
abundance: few
v_gene: TRBV12-3/TRBV12-4

CDR3aa: CASSPNRRTSGGAAYNEQFF
CDR3nt: TGTGCCAGCAGTCCCAACCGGAGGACTAGCGGGGGGGCTGCCTACAATGAGCAGTTCTTC
d_gene: TRBD2
j_gene: TRBJ2-1
abundance: few
v_gene: TRBV12-3/TRBV12-4

CDR3aa: CASRPGSENSPLHF
CDR3nt: TGTGCCAGCAGACCCGGAAGCGAAAATTCACCCCTCCACTTT
d_gene: NA
j_gene: TRBJ1-6
abundance: few
v_gene: TRBV14

CDR3aa: CASSQTHETQYF
CDR3nt: TGTGCCAGCAGCCAAACCCATGAGACCCAGTACTTC
d_gene: NA
j_gene: TRBJ2-5
abundance: NA
v_gene: TRBV11-3

CDR3aa: CASRLKSDRDLSRYSNQPQHF
CDR3nt: TGTGCCAGCAGATTAAAAAGCGACCGGGACCTAAGTCGGTATAGCAATCAGCCCCAGCATTTT
d_gene: NA
j_gene: TRBJ1-5
abundance: once
v_gene: TRBV12-3/TRBV12-4

CDR3aa: CASRLIPYPGTSGRGYYNEQFF
CDR3nt: TGTGCCAGCAGGCTAATTCCATATCCCGGGACTAGCGGGAGGGGGTACTACAATGAGCAGTTCTTC
d_gene: TRBD2
j_gene: TRBJ2-1
abundance: NA
v_gene: TRBV6-1

CDR3aa: CSARKAGGPFSYNEQFF
CDR3nt: TGCAGTGCTAGGAAAGCGGGGGGGCCATTTTCCTACAATGAGCAGTTCTTC
d_gene: TRBD2
j_gene: TRBJ2-1
abundance: few
v_gene: TRBV20-1

CDR3aa: CASRLTELPVWKLFF
CDR3nt: TGTGCCAGCAGACTCACCGAGCTACCCGTTTGGAAACTGTTTTTT
d_gene: NA
j_gene: TRBJ1-4
abundance: NA
v_gene: TRBV6-5

CDR3aa: CASSQEGQPGTEAFF
CDR3nt: TGCGCCAGCAGCCAAGAAGGCCAGCCGGGCACTGAAGCTTTCTTT
d_gene: NA
j_gene: TRBJ1-1
abundance: once
v_gene: TRBV4-1

CDR3aa: CSVVGLRTRYNEQFF
CDR3nt: TGCAGCGTTGTAGGCCTCCGAACTCGATACAATGAGCAGTTCTTC
d_gene: NA
j_gene: TRBJ2-1
abundance: NA
v_gene: TRBV29-1

CDR3aa: CASNQGGPTDTQYF
CDR3nt: TGTGCCAGCAACCAGGGGGGCCCCACAGATACGCAGTATTTT
d_gene: NA
j_gene: TRBJ2-3
abundance: NA
v_gene: TRBV9

CDR3aa: CASSRPGGEQYF
CDR3nt: TGTGCCAGCAGCCGACCGGGGGGCGAGCAGTACTTC
d_gene: TRBD2
j_gene: TRBJ2-7
abundance: many
v_gene: TRBV7-3

CDR3aa: CASSIGGFEEKLFF
CDR3nt: TGTGCCAGCAGTATAGGGGGCTTCGAGGAAAAACTGTTTTTT
d_gene: TRBD1
j_gene: TRBJ1-4
abundance: NA
v_gene: TRBV27

CDR3aa: CSASVWAPLSTDTQYF
CDR3nt: TGCAGTGCTAGTGTCTGGGCCCCCCTAAGCACAGATACGCAGTATTTT
d_gene: NA
j_gene: TRBJ2-3
abundance: few
v_gene: TRBV20-1

CDR3aa: CASSQGGGGANEKLFF
CDR3nt: TGCGCCAGCAGCCAAGGAGGCGGCGGCGCTAATGAAAAACTGTTTTTT
d_gene: NA
j_gene: TRBJ1-4
abundance: NA
v_gene: TRBV4-3

CDR3aa: CATQGGNQETQFF
CDR3nt: TGTGCCACCCAGGGGGGTAACCAAGAGACCCAGTTCTTC
d_gene: NA
j_gene: TRBJ2-1
abundance: NA
v_gene: TRBV2

CDR3aa: CSAELRNFGYTF
CDR3nt: TGCAGCGCCGAATTGAGGAACTTCGGCTACACCTTC
d_gene: NA
j_gene: TRBJ1-2
abundance: NA
v_gene: TRBV29-1

CDR3aa: CASRGTGTVYSEQFF
CDR3nt: TGTGCCAGCAGAGGAACCGGGACAGTATACAGTGAGCAGTTCTTC
d_gene: TRBD1
j_gene: TRBJ2-1
abundance: NA
v_gene: TRBV2

CDR3aa: CASSSDRGGTDTQYF
CDR3nt: TGTGCCAGCAGCTCGGACAGGGGGGGTACAGATACGCAGTATTTT
d_gene: TRBD1
j_gene: TRBJ2-3
abundance: few
v_gene: TRBV7-2

CDR3aa: CASSPNRAGNIQYF
CDR3nt: TGTGCCAGCAGTCCTAACAGGGCCGGAAACATTCAGTACTTC
d_gene: NA
j_gene: TRBJ2-4
abundance: NA
v_gene: TRBV6-6

CDR3aa: CASSLVGGVYNEQFF
CDR3nt: TGTGCCAGCAGCTTAGTGGGGGGCGTCTACAATGAGCAGTTCTTC
d_gene: NA
j_gene: TRBJ2-1
abundance: few
v_gene: TRBV7-2

CDR3aa: CAIGGGTNSPLHF
CDR3nt: TGTGCCATCGGGGGGGGGACAAATTCACCCCTCCACTTT
d_gene: NA
j_gene: TRBJ1-6
abundance: few
v_gene: TRBV10-3

CDR3aa: CASRKGSQGVSGANVLTF
CDR3nt: TGTGCCAGCAGGAAGGGGAGCCAGGGTGTCTCTGGGGCCAACGTCCTGACTTTC
d_gene: NA
j_gene: TRBJ2-6
abundance: NA
v_gene: TRBV6-1

CDR3aa: CASNWGQFGETQYF
CDR3nt: TGTGCCAGCAATTGGGGACAATTCGGAGAGACCCAGTACTTC
d_gene: NA
j_gene: TRBJ2-5
abundance: NA
v_gene: TRBV2

CDR3aa: CSARIPGQGIISYNEQFF
CDR3nt: TGCAGTGCTAGAATACCGGGACAGGGGATAATCTCCTACAATGAGCAGTTCTTC
d_gene: TRBD1
j_gene: TRBJ2-1
abundance: NA
v_gene: TRBV20-1

CDR3aa: CASSLNGGTSDTQYF
CDR3nt: TGTGCCAGCAGCTTAAACGGGGGGACTTCAGATACGCAGTATTTT
d_gene: TRBD2
j_gene: TRBJ2-3
abundance: NA
v_gene: TRBV7-3

CDR3aa: CSASDSGDQPQHF
CDR3nt: TGCAGTGCTAGTGATTCCGGTGATCAGCCCCAGCATTTT
d_gene: NA
j_gene: TRBJ1-5
abundance: NA
v_gene: TRBV20-1

CDR3aa: CSAPRASGSGSYNEQFF
CDR3nt: TGCAGTGCCCCAAGGGCTAGCGGGAGTGGTTCCTACAATGAGCAGTTCTTC
d_gene: TRBD2
j_gene: TRBJ2-1
abundance: NA
v_gene: TRBV20-1

CDR3aa: CASSRDRDGETQYF
CDR3nt: TGTGCCAGCAGTAGGGACAGGGATGGGGAGACCCAGTACTTC
d_gene: TRBD1
j_gene: TRBJ2-5
abundance: few
v_gene: TRBV27

CDR3aa: CASSDPAGRGDTQYF
CDR3nt: TGTGCCAGCAGCGACCCGGCAGGGAGGGGAGATACGCAGTATTTT
d_gene: TRBD2
j_gene: TRBJ2-3
abundance: NA
v_gene: TRBV13

CDR3aa: CASRTPGQGAGANVLTF
CDR3nt: TGTGCCAGCCGCACACCGGGACAGGGGGCTGGGGCCAACGTCCTGACTTTC
d_gene: TRBD1
j_gene: TRBJ2-6
abundance: NA
v_gene: TRBV28

CDR3aa: CASGSGTRGDTDTQYF
CDR3nt: TGCGCCAGCGGTTCCGGGACTAGGGGCGACACAGATACGCAGTATTTT
d_gene: TRBD2
j_gene: TRBJ2-3
abundance: few
v_gene: TRBV5-1